The 21 T cell receptor beta chains below were found in one sample sequenced in a study of shared clonotypes between healthy human individuals. TCRdb's table, derived via immunoSEQ multiplex PCR, lists solely in-frame clones and lacks some. There are almost 700,000 clones in the sample; roughly 94% occur only once, and about 24% lies in the top ten. CD8 cells regarded as naive lacked CD45RO, were positively chosen for CCR7, and omitted terminally differentiated effector memory CD45RA+ cells. Specimen: naive CD8+ T cells sorted from blood. These TCRs come from a man younger than 45 in good health.

This clone was detected only once. This chain joins TRBV9 and TRBJ1-1; 7 bases line up with TRBD1. Looked up from germline, CDR1 is SGDLS and CDR2 is YYNGEE. Unmatched junction bases numbered 9, after V lost 4 bases and J lost 0 bases. The CDR3 is 16 residues long. The CDR3, as DNA: TGTGCCAGCAGCCCCCGGACAGGAGTTATGAACACTGAAGCTTTCTTT. Its protein is CASSPRTGVMNTEAFF.

J is TRBJ2-1 and V is TRBV5-4, with a tentative D call TRBD2 (6 bases). Germline V gene sequence: CDR1 SGHNT, CDR2 YYREEE (reference sequence). CDR3 length equals 16 residues. Between the trimmed V and J ends, which lost 3 bases and 5 bases, there was a span of 18 bases. CDR3 DNA: TGTGCCAGCAGCTGGTACCGGGACTCGATAAACAATGAGCAGTTCTTC. Translating it yields CASSWYRDSINNEQFF.

The gene calls are TRBV5-1 and TRBJ2-5, with D perhaps matching TRBD1 or TRBD2 (5 bases each). Germline CDR1 is SGHRS and CDR2 is YFSETQ. The CDR3 is 13 residues long. V dropped 3 bases and J dropped 5 bases, with 11 bases sitting between them. In DNA, the CDR3 is TGCGCCAGCAGCTCCCGGGACGAGGAGACCCAGTACTTC. Translated: CASSSRDEETQYF.

The genes are TRBV7-6 and TRBJ2-1, with D possibly TRBD2 on 6 matching bases. Trimming stripped 2 bases from V and 4 bases from J, with 15 bases between. CDR1 SGHVS and CDR2 FNYEAQ come from the germline V gene. The CDR3 contains 16 residues. The CDR3 is CASSLRIGGGYNEQFF. DNA for the CDR3: TGTGCCAGCAGCTTACGGATCGGGGGAGGATACAATGAGCAGTTCTTC.

This chain links TRBV29-1 with TRBJ2-7; D remains ambiguous. V was clipped by 4 bases and J by 0 bases, with 10 bases between them. The CDR3 spans 13 residues. Germline loops: CDR1 SQVTM, CDR2 ANQGSEA. The DNA for the CDR3 is TGCAGCGTTGTTCCCGTAATCTCCTACGAGCAGTACTTC. Translation gives CSVVPVISYEQYF.

The CDR3 is CASRDVLAGVEYNEQFF. Written as DNA, the CDR3 is TGTGCCAGCAGGGACGTCCTAGCGGGAGTGGAATACAATGAGCAGTTCTTC. This sequence joins TRBV28 and TRBJ2-1; 10 positions match TRBD2. V shed 6 bases and J 4 bases; nucleotides not matched to a gene: 12. This CDR3 has 17 amino acids. CDR1 and CDR2 from the germline V gene are MDHEN and SYDVKM.

This sequence joins TRBV28 and TRBJ2-7; TRBD1 matches 10 bases. Germline CDR1 reads MDHEN; CDR2 reads SYDVKM. The V and J ends lost 3 bases and 5 bases, in that order; junction bases with no gene match: 4. This CDR3 contains 14 residues. CDR3 in DNA: TGTGCCAGCAGTTTTAGGGGGACAGGGGACGAGCAGTACTTC. Amino acids: CASSFRGTGDEQYF.

V gene TRBV14 combines with J gene TRBJ2-1; TRBD1 might be the D (5 bases). CDR3 size: 14 residues. Between the trimmed V and J ends, which lost 3 bases and 5 bases, there was a span of 11 bases. Germline V gene lookup returns CDR1 SGHDN and CDR2 FVKESK. The CDR3 loop is CASSHRQSHNEQFF. CDR3 bases: TGTGCCAGCAGCCATCGACAGAGCCACAATGAGCAGTTCTTC. The variable domain in full, completed from reference TRBV14 and TRBJ2-1, reads EAGVTQFPSHSVIEKGQTVTLRCDPISGHDNLYWYRRVMGKEIKFLLHFVKESKQDESGMPNNRFLAERTGGTYSTLKVQPAELEDSGVYFCASSHRQSHNEQFFGPGTRLTVL.

The chain couples TRBV4-3 to TRBJ2-7; no clear D gene. Germline lookup yields CDR1 LGHNA and CDR2 YSLEER. CDR3 size: 15 residues. Trimming left V 0 bases short and J 3 bases short, with 12 bases between. CDR3 coding DNA: TGCGCCAGCAGCCAAGATTATACAAAGATCTACGAGCAGTACTTC. Translation gives CASSQDYTKIYEQYF.

This chain connects TRBV7-2 to TRBJ2-3; no clear D gene. This CDR3 contains 15 residues. Germline values: CDR1 SGHTA, CDR2 FQGNSA. V lost 1 base, J lost 0 bases, and 8 bases lay in between. Here the CDR3 DNA reads TGTGCCAGCAGCTTAGTAGGGTCTAGCACAGATACGCAGTATTTT. This codes for CASSLVGSSTDTQYF.

The chain joins TRBV7-9 to TRBJ1-5; D gene unclear. There are 12 residues in the CDR3. Between the trimmed V and J ends, which lost 2 bases and 8 bases, there was a span of 7 bases. Germline V CDR1 and CDR2: SEHNR, FQNEAQ (reference sequence). The chain's CDR3 is CASSLWEEPQHF. The CDR3 region has the DNA TGTGCCAGCAGCTTATGGGAGGAGCCCCAGCATTTT.

This chain joins TRBV5-8 and TRBJ2-1; D perhaps matches TRBD2 (5 bases). V was pared by 0 bases and J by 1 base, with 14 bases between. CDR1 SGHTS and CDR2 YDEGEE come from the germline V gene. CDR3 length: 17 amino acids. DNA for the CDR3: TGTGCCAGCAGCTTGGCAGCTTTTAGCGCATCCTACAATGAGCAGTTCTTC. Protein: CASSLAAFSASYNEQFF.

The V gene is TRBV27, the J gene TRBJ2-1, with 14 bases fitting TRBD2. Germline V CDR1 and CDR2: MNHEY, SMNVEV (reference sequence). With 7 bases clipped from V and 7 bases from J, the junction kept 6 bases outside the gene matches. The CDR3 has 15 residues. This CDR3 reads CASTLRLAGGNEQFF. DNA for the CDR3: TGTGCCAGCACCCTAAGACTAGCGGGAGGGAATGAGCAGTTCTTC.

The rearrangement joins TRBV7-9 to TRBJ2-5, with TRBD2 matching 7 bases. This CDR3 contains 14 residues. V was clipped by 5 bases and J by 4 bases; unmatched bases: 7. Looked up from germline, CDR1 is SEHNR and CDR2 is FQNEAQ (reference sequence). The DNA of the CDR3 is TGTGCCAGCAGCCAAAGCGGGATCGGAGAGACCCAGTACTTC. It translates to CASSQSGIGETQYF.

This clone was observed at least ten times. The chain links TRBV18 to TRBJ2-3; no clear D gene. Trimming left V 5 bases short and J 5 bases short, with 5 bases between. CDR1 KGHSH and CDR2 LQKENI come from the germline V gene. CDR3 length: 11 residues. The CDR3 bases are TGTGCCAGCTCAGCGCGAGATACGCAGTATTTT. Translation: CASSARDTQYF. Full variable domain (rest looked up from reference TRBV18 and TRBJ2-3): NAGVMQNPRHLVRRRGQEARLRCSPMKGHSHVYWYRQLPEEGLKFMVYLQKENIIDESGMPKERFSAEFPKEGPSILRIQQVVRGDSAAYFCASSARDTQYFGPGTRLTVL.

Notes on this clone: A much bigger clone sits one base away, suggesting this may be a read error. V gene TRBV7-3 combines with J gene TRBJ2-5; D is ambiguous. In germline, CDR1 is SGHTA, CDR2 FQGTGA. Trimming removed 6 bases from V and 1 base from J, with 3 bases in between. The CDR3 runs to 11 residues. The CDR3 loop is CASRSQETQYF. The CDR3, as DNA: TGTGCCAGCAGGTCCCAAGAGACCCAGTACTTC.

V and J are TRBV29-1 and TRBJ2-7, with a possible D match to TRBD1 (5 bases). CDR1 is SQVTM, CDR2 ANQGSEA, per germline. The CDR3 has 13 amino acids. Trimming removed 3 bases at V and 6 bases at J, with 15 bases between. CDR3 nucleotide sequence: TGCAGCGTTGAGCAGGGCCTGAGGTCCGAGCAGTACTTC. Its protein product is CSVEQGLRSEQYF.

The V and J genes are TRBV10-1 and TRBJ2-2; 9 bases are shared with TRBD2. The CDR3 runs 17 residues. Germline-derived CDR1 and CDR2 are WNHNN and SYGVQD (reference sequence). Trimming cost V 4 bases and J 3 bases; bases outside gene matches: 9. The CDR3 is CASSGRRGGFDTGELFF. DNA for the CDR3: TGCGCCAGCAGTGGTCGGCGGGGGGGCTTCGACACCGGGGAGCTGTTTTTT.

The chain combines TRBV19 with TRBJ2-2; 7 nucleotides line up with TRBD2. CDR1 LNHDA and CDR2 SQIVND come from the germline V gene (reference sequence). The junction had 9 bases not matched to a gene; V was cut back by 8 bases and J by 0 bases. The CDR3 contains 16 residues. CDR3 nucleotide sequence: TGTGCCAGTCTGGGGGAGGGGCCGACGAACACCGGGGAGCTGTTTTTT. Encoded protein: CASLGEGPTNTGELFF. Variable domain in full (rest from reference TRBV19 and TRBJ2-2): DGGITQSPKYLFRKEGQNVTLSCEQNLNHDAMYWYRQDPGQGLRLIYYSQIVNDFQKGDIAEGYSVSREKKESFPLTVTSAQKNPTAFYLCASLGEGPTNTGELFFGEGSRLTVL.

In this sample, this clone turned up once. The CDR3 loop reads CASSLTGESPTDTQYF. The CDR3 region has the DNA TGTGCCAGCAGTTTAACAGGGGAAAGTCCCACAGATACGCAGTATTTT. This chain links TRBV6-5 with TRBJ2-3; TRBD1 matches at 7 bases. The trim removed 4 bases at V and 2 bases at J, leaving 9 bases unmatched. The germline CDR1 and CDR2 sequences are MNHEY and SVGAGI. CDR3 length: 16 residues.

The gene calls are TRBV7-6 and TRBJ2-1; tentative D call: TRBD2 (5 bases). CDR1 and CDR2 (germline): SGHVS, FNYEAQ. V lost 1 base and J 7 bases, leaving 11 bases between the germline ends. This CDR3 is 14 amino acids long. CDR3 sequence: CASSLVPEANEQFF. CDR3 DNA sequence: TGTGCCAGCAGCTTAGTTCCGGAGGCTAATGAGCAGTTCTTC.